These 6 T cell receptor beta chains were sequenced from one sample in a study of OX40 agonist ivuxolimab in advanced cancers. Sequencing used immunoSEQ multiplex PCR; TCRdb keeps in-frame clones, though not all of them. This sample yields roughly 70,000 clones, of which 85% to 90% are seen a single time; about 0.66% belongs to the top ten. The material was CD4+ or CD8+ T cells sorted from blood, obtained in a trial of the OX40 agonist ivuxolimab. All receptors derive from an adult with an advanced solid tumor such as melanoma, head and neck, liver or kidney cancer.

V and J are TRBV7-2 and TRBJ1-1; the D gene is possibly TRBD1 (6 bases). In germline, CDR1 is SGHTA, CDR2 FQGNSA. The CDR3 spans 15 residues. Trimming took 2 bases from V and 0 from J, leaving 10 bases between them. CDR3 DNA: TGTGCCAGCAGCTTATCGGGGGCCCTGAACACTGAAGCTTTCTTT. Protein sequence: CASSLSGALNTEAFF.

The sample holds one count of this clone. CDR3 residues: CAITGQALPAEQYF. DNA for the CDR3: TGTGCCATCACCGGACAGGCTCTCCCCGCCGAGCAGTACTTC. The chain combines TRBV10-3 with TRBJ2-7, with 7 bases that match TRBD1. The CDR3 totals 14 residues. CDR1 is ENHRY, CDR2 SYGVKD, per germline. V lost 7 bases, J lost 6 bases, and 12 bases stayed unmatched.

The sample holds a few counts of this clone. The chain joins TRBV27 to TRBJ2-6; D perhaps matches TRBD1 (5 bases). Germline loops: CDR1 MNHEY, CDR2 SMNVEV (reference sequence). V shed 5 bases and J shed 4 bases, with 21 bases lying between them. The CDR3 runs 18 residues. DNA of the CDR3: TGTGCCAGCAGTCCTATATTGGGCTCAGGGCGCGGGGCCAACGTCCTGACTTTC. It yields the protein CASSPILGSGRGANVLTF.

J is TRBJ2-5 and V is TRBV5-1; D is ambiguous. The CDR3 spans 14 residues. Trimming cost V 0 bases and J 4 bases, with 10 bases left between them. Germline CDR1 is SGHRS and CDR2 is YFSETQ. The CDR3 nucleotides are TGCGCCAGCAGCTTGGGCCCGGGTCCAGAGACCCAGTACTTC. Protein: CASSLGPGPETQYF.

The rearrangement uses TRBV25-1 and TRBJ2-6; D remains ambiguous. This CDR3 spans 15 amino acids. V lost 3 bases and J 2 bases, leaving 8 bases between the germline ends. Germline CDR1 reads MGHDK; CDR2 reads SYGVNS. The CDR3 coding sequence is TGTGCCAGCAGTGACACGCGGACTGGGGCCAACGTCCTGACTTTC. Translated, it gives CASSDTRTGANVLTF.

The chain links TRBV5-1 to TRBJ1-2, with D maybe TRBD1 (6 bases). The germline gives CDR1 SGHRS, CDR2 YFSETQ. The V end was cut by 7 bases, the J end by 2 bases, with 15 bases between. The CDR3 is 14 residues long. The CDR3 here is CASQTGGQNYGYTF. The DNA of the CDR3 is TGCGCCAGCCAAACGGGAGGACAGAACTATGGCTACACCTTC.